This T cell receptor beta chain stems from a study of blood T cell repertoires in COVID-19. The wider study: Material from acute and convalescent COVID-19 was sourced from the United States, Italy and Spain.

Germline V CDR1 and CDR2: SGHDN, FVKESK. V lost 0 bases, J lost 8 bases, and 7 bases stayed unmatched. This CDR3 has 15 residues. Data came from immunoSEQ multiplex PCR; TCRdb stores just in-frame clones and leaves some out. The data show about 110,000 clones, 75% to 85% seen once. The sample was peripheral blood. The origin of this receptor is a woman over 75 with active or convalescent COVID-19. The V call is TRBV14, the J call TRBJ1-2, with 9 bases matching TRBD1. DNA of the CDR3: TGTGCCAGCAGCCAAGACATGGGGACAGGGAGAGGCTACACCTTC. Translating gives CASSQDMGTGRGYTF. The entire variable domain, with the rest obtained from reference TRBV14 and TRBJ1-2, is as follows: EAGVTQFPSHSVIEKGQTVTLRCDPISGHDNLYWYRRVMGKEIKFLLHFVKESKQDESGMPNNRFLAERTGGTYSTLKVQPAELEDSGVYFCASSQDMGTGRGYTFGSGTRLTVV.